Below, 17 T cell receptor beta chains from the same sample are listed, as sequenced in a study of cytomegalovirus exposure and HLA in healthy donors. Both 60 Vbeta primers and 13 Jbeta primers went into the PCR. The repertoire was sequenced with immunoSEQ multiplex PCR; TCRdb's copy has only in-frame clones and lacks some. The sample lists under 90,000 clones, approximately 71% occurring once. Material: PBMCs. All receptors derive from a man aged 35-49 years in good health and CMV-seronegative.

On this clone itself: The sample has other DNA sequences that encode this CDR3 too. The chain has TRBV9 and TRBJ2-1, with TRBD2 matching 10 bases. Germline assignment: CDR1 SGDLS and CDR2 YYNGEE. V was clipped by 0 bases and J by 7 bases; unmatched bases: 7. The CDR3 sequence is 16 residues long. CDR3 loop: CASSVGLAGASNEQFF. CDR3 sequence (DNA): TGTGCCAGCAGCGTAGGGCTAGCGGGGGCTTCGAATGAGCAGTTCTTC.

The chain employs TRBV11-1 and TRBJ1-4; 10 bases agree with TRBD1. V lost 8 bases to trimming and J lost 6 bases; unmatched junction nucleotides: 3. Germline assignment: CDR1 SGHAT and CDR2 FQDESV (reference sequence). This CDR3 comprises 13 residues. The CDR3 DNA follows: TGTGCCAGCCGCGGGACAGGGGATGAAAAACTGTTTTTT. Protein sequence: CASRGTGDEKLFF.

The sample holds a few counts of this clone. The chain joins TRBV11-3 to TRBJ1-1; D is unresolved. The CDR3 totals 13 residues. The germline CDR1 and CDR2 sequences are SGHNT and YENEEA. Trimming took off 5 bases at V and 4 bases at J, with 11 bases between the two ends. The CDR3 DNA sequence: TGTGCCAGCAGCCCCCAGGTAGTCACTGAAGCTTTCTTT. It encodes CASSPQVVTEAFF.

This chain connects TRBV6-6 to TRBJ2-7, with 7 bases matching TRBD1. With V trimmed by 6 bases and J by 2 bases, 7 bases remained unmatched. This CDR3 region has 14 residues. CDR1 and CDR2 from the germline V gene are MNHNY and SVGAGI (reference sequence). The CDR3 sequence is CASRSTGLTYEQYF. CDR3 nucleotide sequence: TGTGCCAGCAGATCGACAGGGTTGACCTACGAGCAGTACTTC.

The chain couples TRBV7-9 to TRBJ2-1; D gene uncertain. Trimming pared 5 bases from V and 0 bases from J, leaving 5 bases between. The V gene's germline CDR1 is SEHNR and CDR2 FQNEAQ (reference sequence). This CDR3 has 13 amino acids. CDR3 nucleotides: TGTGCCAGCAGCATTAGCTCCTACAATGAGCAGTTCTTC. It specifies CASSISSYNEQFF.

The table lists this clone with a count of one. CDR3 loop: CASSKTSGGISTDTQYF. For the CDR3, the DNA is TGCGCCAGCAGCAAGACTAGCGGGGGAATAAGCACAGATACGCAGTATTTT. The genes are TRBV5-1 and TRBJ2-3; 12 nucleotides line up with TRBD2. The CDR3 sequence is 17 residues long. The germline V gene encodes CDR1 SGHRS and CDR2 YFSETQ. With V trimmed by 4 bases and J by 0 bases, 6 bases remained unmatched.

The V and J genes are TRBV6-1 and TRBJ2-3; TRBD1 aligns across 7 bases. V dropped 5 bases and J dropped 2; count of bases not matched to a gene: 7. Germline V CDR1 and CDR2: MNHNS, SASEGT. The CDR3 has 15 residues. The chain's CDR3 is CASSLGQDPTDTQYF. In DNA form, the CDR3 reads TGTGCCAGCAGTCTTGGACAGGACCCCACAGATACGCAGTATTTT.

The chain links TRBV19 to TRBJ1-1; 7 bases line up with TRBD1. Unmatched junction bases numbered 9, after V lost 4 bases and J lost 1 base. CDR1 and CDR2 (germline): LNHDA, SQIVND (reference sequence). The CDR3 loop spans 16 amino acids. This CDR3 is CASSRGTVTTNTEAFF. CDR3 in DNA: TGTGCCAGTAGTAGGGGGACAGTGACGACGAACACTGAAGCTTTCTTT. Supplemented by reference TRBV19 and TRBJ1-1, the full variable domain reads DGGITQSPKYLFRKEGQNVTLSCEQNLNHDAMYWYRQDPGQGLRLIYYSQIVNDFQKGDIAEGYSVSREKKESFPLTVTSAQKNPTAFYLCASSRGTVTTNTEAFFGQGTRLTVV.

The CDR3: CASSAELGQITDTQYF. Here the CDR3 DNA reads TGTGCCAGCAGCGCCGAGCTGGGACAAATCACAGATACGCAGTATTTT. The chain combines TRBV9 with TRBJ2-3, with TRBD1 as a possible D gene (6 bases). Germline V gene lookup returns CDR1 SGDLS and CDR2 YYNGEE. The V and J ends lost 3 bases and 2 bases respectively, with 16 bases between them. The CDR3 contains 16 residues.

V and J are TRBV4-2 and TRBJ1-4; D perhaps matches TRBD1 (5 bases). V lost 4 bases and J lost 4, with 16 bases in between. CDR3 size: 16 residues. Germline assignment: CDR1 LGHNA and CDR2 YNFKEQ. DNA for the CDR3: TGTGCCAGCAGCCGGGGATGGGGGGGTGATAATGAAAAACTGTTTTTT. It is translated as CASSRGWGGDNEKLFF.

This clone appeared a few times. The junction departs from the called germline gene at one end, perhaps through a read error. This sequence joins TRBV29-1 and TRBJ1-1; TRBD1 might be the D (5 bases). The CDR3 runs to 13 residues. CDR1 SQVTM and CDR2 ANQGSEA come from the germline V gene. CDR3 bases: TGCGGCGTTGGTCGACAGTTGAACACTGAAGCTTTCTTT. This sequence encodes CGVGRQLNTEAFF.

The chain combines TRBV4-1 with TRBJ1-2; TRBD1 aligns across 8 bases. Trimming at V came to 1 base and at J to 5 bases, leaving 9 bases not matched to a gene. CDR1 MGHRA and CDR2 YSYEKL come from the germline V gene. The CDR3 is 16 residues long. The CDR3 reads CASSQGVQGARYGYTF. The CDR3 coding sequence is TGCGCCAGCAGCCAAGGTGTTCAGGGGGCAAGGTATGGCTACACCTTC.

This chain connects TRBV7-2 to TRBJ2-7; 10 bases line up with TRBD2. This CDR3 spans 19 amino acids. Germline CDR1 is SGHTA and CDR2 is FQGNSA. Losses at the gene ends were 1 base for V and 3 bases for J; bases not matched to a gene: 15. The CDR3 sequence is CASSLGFSGLALRDYEQYF. The DNA for the CDR3 is TGTGCCAGCAGCTTAGGCTTTTCGGGACTAGCGCTCAGGGACTACGAGCAGTACTTC.

CDR3: CASSFTGPNYGYTF. The CDR3 DNA reads TGTGCCAGTAGCTTTACAGGGCCTAACTATGGCTACACCTTC. The rearrangement uses TRBV19 and TRBJ1-2; a weak D match, TRBD1 (6 bases). Trimming cost V 6 bases and J 0 bases, with 11 bases left between them. The CDR3 spans 14 residues. Germline V CDR1 and CDR2: LNHDA, SQIVND (reference sequence).

The chain carries TRBV29-1 and TRBJ2-3; 9 nucleotides line up with TRBD2. The CDR3 extends over 15 amino acids. V shed 3 bases, J shed 5 bases, and the junction held 9 bases outside the gene matches. CDR1 and CDR2 (germline): SQVTM, ANQGSEA. The DNA for the CDR3 is TGCAGCGTTGAGGTCCCTAGCGGGATGATAGATACGCAGTATTTT. Protein product: CSVEVPSGMIDTQYF.

V gene TRBV21-1 combines with J gene TRBJ1-5; TRBD1 was called by the table and not checked on the DNA. TRBV21-1 is annotated as a pseudogene. The length of the CDR3 is 19 residues. The CDR3 sequence: CASSKSAGTRAYSNQPQHF. In nucleotides, the CDR3 is TGTGCCAGCAGCAAATCGGCTGGGACACGGGCTTATAGCAATCAGCCCCAGCATTTT.

The gene calls are TRBV6-5 and TRBJ1-3, with D possibly TRBD1 on 5 matching bases. V lost 6 bases, J lost 0 bases, and 12 bases lay in between. The CDR3 consists of 15 residues. From germline, CDR1 is MNHEY and CDR2 SVGAGI. The CDR3 bases are TGTGCCAGCAGACCCGACAGCAACTCTGGAAACACCATATATTTT. Encoded protein: CASRPDSNSGNTIYF.